One sample yielded the 11 T cell receptor beta chains listed below, sequenced in a study of T cells in Graves' hyperthyroidism and ophthalmopathy. Amplification of TCR beta CDR3 regions used RNA as the template. First-round RT-PCR of the TCR CDR3 relied on the HTBI primer set. Via MiXCR, TCRdb re-called the multiplex PCR reads, giving one row per CDR3 protein. Of a few hundred thousand distinct CDR3 sequences listed, less than 25% were seen once; the top ten hold about 25%. The source material was blood. These receptor sequences come from a man aged 18-30 years with Graves' hyperthyroidism.

On this clonotype: A much more abundant neighbour one base away suggests this may be a read error. Here the CDR3 DNA reads TGTGCCTGCAGTTTTGGCTCGAGCTCTGGAAACACCATATATTTT. It encodes CACSFGSSSGNTIYF. The genes are TRBV28 and TRBJ1-3, with D uncertain. CDR3 length: 15 amino acids. Germline V gene lookup returns CDR1 MDHEN and CDR2 SYDVKM.

This clonotype appeared many times. The chain links TRBV27 to TRBJ2-3; 8 bases agree with TRBD1. V was clipped by 2 bases and J by 5 bases; unmatched bases: 3. This CDR3 has 14 residues. Germline V lookup: CDR1 MNHEY, CDR2 SMNVEV (reference sequence). This CDR3 is CASSLQGAQDTQYF. The CDR3 nucleotides read TGTGCCAGCAGTTTACAGGGGGCGCAAGATACGCAGTATTTT.

This clonotype was counted only a few times. The genes are TRBV28 and TRBJ2-7; the D gene is possibly TRBD2 (6 bases). Germline CDR1 is MDHEN and CDR2 is SYDVKM. CDR3 length: 15 amino acids. The V end was cut by 6 bases, the J end by 4 bases, with 19 bases between. CDR3 sequence reads: CASSPHSGLGYEQYF. CDR3 coding DNA: TGTGCCAGCAGCCCACATAGCGGACTTGGGTACGAGCAGTACTTC.

This clonotype was observed a few times. A much larger clone lies one base from this, so it may be a read error. The CDR3 ends on some other residue instead of the conserved phenylalanine or tryptophan, so this is likely a read error. The chain couples TRBV19 to TRBJ2-6; D may be TRBD1 (5 bases). Per germline, CDR1 LNHDA and CDR2 SQIVND (reference sequence). The CDR3 spans 17 residues. The V and J ends lost 7 bases and 0 bases respectively, with 16 bases between them. CDR3 amino acids: CASISSRVNSGANVLTV. As DNA, the CDR3 is TGTGCCAGTATCTCAAGCAGGGTAAACTCTGGGGCCAACGTCCTGACTGTC.

This clonotype showed up many times. V usage is TRBV12-3 or TRBV12-4 and J usage is TRBJ2-2, with D possibly TRBD2 on 6 matching bases. The CDR3 has 14 residues. The V end lost 5 bases, the J end lost 9 bases, and 16 bases lay between the germline ends. CDR3 nucleotide sequence: TGTGCCAGCAGTCGATGGGACGGGAGTCGGGAGCTGTTTTTT. Protein product: CASSRWDGSRELFF.

This clonotype was detected ten times or more. This sequence joins TRBV19 and TRBJ2-7; TRBD2 matches 9 bases. Germline CDR1 LNHDA, CDR2 SQIVND (reference sequence). V was clipped by 6 bases and J by 0 bases; unmatched bases: 6. This CDR3 is 15 amino acids long. The CDR3, as DNA: TGTGCCAGTAGACAAGCGGGGGGTCGCTCCTACGAGCAGTACTTC. Translating it yields CASRQAGGRSYEQYF. Drawing the rest from reference TRBV19 and TRBJ2-7, the complete variable domain is DGGITQSPKYLFRKEGQNVTLSCEQNLNHDAMYWYRQDPGQGLRLIYYSQIVNDFQKGDIAEGYSVSREKKESFPLTVTSAQKNPTAFYLCASRQAGGRSYEQYFGPGTRLTVT.

This clonotype was counted many times. The CDR3 sequence: CASSLVGRKTQYF. In DNA form, the CDR3 reads TGTGCCAGCAGCTTAGTGGGACGGAAGACCCAGTACTTC. The rearrangement uses TRBV7-9 and TRBJ2-5, with D possibly called TRBD1 or TRBD2 (5 bases each). This CDR3 comprises 13 residues. Germline CDR1 and CDR2: SEHNR and FQNEAQ (reference sequence). V lost 1 base and J 6 bases, leaving 9 bases between the germline ends.

This clonotype occurred many times. The chain is built from TRBV28 and TRBJ2-2; 7 nucleotides line up with TRBD1. V trimming: 10 bases; J trimming: 2 bases; junction bases outside the gene matches: 10. This CDR3 has 15 residues. Per germline, CDR1 MDHEN and CDR2 SYDVKM. This CDR3 is CATDAGTANTGELFF. CDR3 nucleotide sequence: TGTGCCACCGACGCCGGGACAGCTAACACCGGGGAGCTGTTTTTT.

This clonotype was counted a few times. The chain uses TRBV6-2 or TRBV6-3 and TRBJ2-7; 7 nucleotides align to TRBD2. The V gene's germline CDR1 is MNHEY and CDR2 SVGEGT. V lost 1 base to trimming and J lost 3 bases; unmatched junction nucleotides: 6. The CDR3 has 15 residues. The CDR3 DNA sequence: TGTGCCAGCAGTTACTTATCGCTAGCGGACTACGAGCAGTACTTC. Its translation: CASSYLSLADYEQYF.

The chain couples TRBV20-1 to TRBJ2-5, with 12 bases that match TRBD2. The V and J ends lost 1 base and 5 bases, in that order; junction bases with no gene match: 2. The CDR3 consists of 14 residues. Germline V gene lookup returns CDR1 DFQATT and CDR2 SNEGSKA (reference sequence). The CDR3, as DNA: TGCAGTGCTAGAGTTCTAGCGGGGGGGGAGACCCAGTACTTC. This sequence encodes CSARVLAGGETQYF.

This clonotype has a count of ten or more. The chain links TRBV12-3 or TRBV12-4 to TRBJ1-5, with D possibly matching TRBD1 (5 bases). V lost 5 bases to trimming and J lost 4 bases, with 15 bases between them. The CDR3 consists of 15 residues. CDR3 sequence: CASSPSRGLNQPQHF. CDR3 bases: TGTGCCAGCAGTCCCTCTAGGGGCCTAAATCAGCCCCAGCATTTT.